This section outlines one T cell receptor beta chain sequence together with its context. This sample is drawn from a study of blood T cell repertoires in COVID-19. Study details: From T cells, B-cell-depleted T cells, or PBMCs came the material, which was cDNA or gDNA.

As processed by the authors: Nucleated cell counts were estimated from reference gene primer amplification. Profiled with immunoSEQ multiplex PCR; TCRdb holds only in-frame clones, not every one. V and J calls and clone size are as listed in that table; D and trimming were resolved from the DNA. The table has about 130,000 clones, 84% seen once. The CDR3 has 15 residues. In germline, CDR1 is MNHEY, CDR2 SVGAGI. With 6 bases clipped from V and 5 bases from J, the junction kept 12 bases outside the gene matches. The J gene is TRBJ2-7, the V gene TRBV6-5; 8 bases match TRBD1. Sequencing was carried out using peripheral blood. This receptor was obtained from a man in his 60s with acute or convalescent COVID-19. CDR3 bases: TGTGCCAGCAGCCAAGGGAGACAGGGGCGGAACGAGCAGTACTTC. As protein: CASSQGRQGRNEQYF.